This T cell receptor beta chain was captured by sequencing in a study of T-cell reconstitution after alpha-beta-depleted transplantation in children (dated by TCRdb to 2015 to 2016). Regarding the research as a whole: Using TCR repertoire profiling, the study quantitatively followed how T-cell immune reconstitution unfolded in children after TCRalphabeta/CD19-depleted allogeneic hematopoietic cell transplantation.

CDR1 is given as DFQATT and CDR2 as SNEGSKA, both from the germline V gene (reference sequence). V and J lose 1 base and 1 base, and a span of 7 bases separates them. The CDR3 sequence holds 13 residues, the cysteine and phenylalanine included. This entry keeps only the CDR3 DNA: 39 bases, framed from base 1. Here is what the overall study found, with its caveats: Apparently early alphabetaT-cell count recovery about two months after transplant reportedly relied on only several hundred rapidly expanded clones derived from non-depleted graft cells. In some patients, high TCRbeta diversity at day 60 was attributed to recipient T cells and intrathymic progenitors that had survived conditioning. Over subsequent months, a decline in hyperexpanded clone frequencies was noted, and after one year, T-cell counts and TCRbeta diversity were mostly ascribed to newly produced T cells.

With respect to this clonotype: The specificity of this receptor is unknown. No much larger clonotype is one base removed from it; base qualities were not supplied.

Explained via the paper, the treatment or condition label denotes: allogeneic hematopoietic cell transplantation with graft depleted of TCRalphabeta T cells and CD19 B cells. Transplant recipients were children who received TCRalphabeta/CD19-depleted allogeneic hematopoietic cell grafts. The library was obtained by PCR. TCRdb names Illumina HiSeq 2500 as the instrument used. Molecular barcoding was employed in the preparation of TCR libraries, with unique molecular identifiers being used to normalize TCRbeta repertoire quantification. Starting from the raw public reads, TCRdb applied fastp trimming at Q25, assembled clones with MiXCR and retained in-frame beta chains. Rows merge per CDR3 protein into single entries with the most common DNA and genes. The sample table shows 580,000 or so distinct CDR3 sequences, and under 25% are seen once. The ten most abundant clones make up over 12% of the sample.

Source: PBMCs, mostly from graft donor cells, taken 360 days after TCRalphabeta/CD19-depleted stem cell transplant. This TCR was sampled from a boy younger than two who had a stem cell transplant for acute myeloid leukemia, so the T cells may come from the graft donor. The rearranged segments are TRBV20-1 and TRBJ2-5; D gene: possibly TRBD1, on 6 matching bases. The DNA is TGCAGTGCTAGAGCGACAGGCCAAGAGACCCAGTACTTC. This gives the protein CSARATGQETQYF.